Sequencing of this T cell receptor (beta chain) was carried out in a study of blood T cell repertoires in COVID-19. Across the study: PBMCs, B-cell-depleted T cells, or T cells were the source of the cDNA or gDNA that made up the material.

Authors' analysis steps: Amplification from reference gene primers served as the basis for estimated nucleated cell counts. Clones were read by immunoSEQ multiplex PCR, and TCRdb kept only the in-frame ones, dropping some. That table supplies the V and J calls and clone size; D and trimming were determined from the DNA. This table has under 200,000 clones, approximately 87% appearing once. The germline V gene has CDR1 MDHEN and CDR2 SYDVKM. Trimming cost V 2 bases and J 3 bases, with 5 bases left between them. This CDR3 region has 13 residues. The sample comprised peripheral blood. This chain uses TRBV28 with TRBJ1-3, with D unresolved. The receptor was derived from an older woman with COVID-19, enrolled during active disease. The DNA of the CDR3 is TGTGCCAGCAGTTTAACCGGTGGAAACACCATATATTTT. This sequence encodes CASSLTGGNTIYF.